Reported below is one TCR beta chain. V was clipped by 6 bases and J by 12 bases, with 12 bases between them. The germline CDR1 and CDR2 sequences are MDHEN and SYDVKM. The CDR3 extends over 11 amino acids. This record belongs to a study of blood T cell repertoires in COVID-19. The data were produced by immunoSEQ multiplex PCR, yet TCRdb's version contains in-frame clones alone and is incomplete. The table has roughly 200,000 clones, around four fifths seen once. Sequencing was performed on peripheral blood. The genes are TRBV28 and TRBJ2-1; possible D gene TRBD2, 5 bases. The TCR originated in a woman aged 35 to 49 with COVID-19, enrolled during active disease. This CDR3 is CASSILDTQFF. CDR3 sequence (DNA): TGTGCCAGCAGCATACTAGATACGCAGTTCTTC.